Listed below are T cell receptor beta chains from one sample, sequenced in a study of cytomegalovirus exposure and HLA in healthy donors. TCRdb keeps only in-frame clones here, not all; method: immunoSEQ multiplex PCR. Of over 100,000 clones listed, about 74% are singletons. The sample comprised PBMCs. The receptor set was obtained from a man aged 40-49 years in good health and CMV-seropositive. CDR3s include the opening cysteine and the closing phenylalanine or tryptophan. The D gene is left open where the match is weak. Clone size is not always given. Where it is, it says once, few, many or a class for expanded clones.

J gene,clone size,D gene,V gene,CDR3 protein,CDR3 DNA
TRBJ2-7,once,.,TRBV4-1,CASSQSPQGDEQYF,TGCGCCAGCAGCCAGTCGCCACAGGGTGACGAGCAGTACTTC
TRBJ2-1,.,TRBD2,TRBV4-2,CASSQLAGGPSNEQFF,TGTGCCAGCAGCCAATTAGCGGGGGGGCCCTCCAATGAGCAGTTCTTC
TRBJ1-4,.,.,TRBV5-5,CASSYLQGHEKLFF,TGTGCCAGCAGCTACTTACAGGGACATGAAAAACTGTTTTTT
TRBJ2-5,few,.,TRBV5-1,CASSLDPGRETQYF,TGCGCCAGCAGCTTGGATCCAGGGCGAGAGACCCAGTACTTC
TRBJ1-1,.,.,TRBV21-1,CAILPGQGAEAFF,TGTGCCATCCTTCCGGGACAGGGGGCTGAAGCTTTCTTT
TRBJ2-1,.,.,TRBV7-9,CASSLIGRYNEQFF,TGTGCCAGCAGCTTAATCGGCAGGTACAATGAGCAGTTCTTC
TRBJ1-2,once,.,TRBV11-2,CASSLGGAKLRYGYTF,TGTGCCAGCAGCTTAGGCGGAGCTAAGCTACGATATGGCTACACCTTC
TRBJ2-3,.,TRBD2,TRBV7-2,CASSLQSSGSRDTQYF,TGTGCCAGCAGCTTACAGTCTAGCGGGTCTAGGGATACGCAGTATTTT
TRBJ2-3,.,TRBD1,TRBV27,CASSFGGQADTQYF,TGTGCCAGCAGTTTCGGGGGACAGGCAGATACGCAGTATTTT
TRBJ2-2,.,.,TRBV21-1,CANGTSGFEECTGELFF,TGTGCTAATGGGACTAGCGGGTTCGAGGAGTGCACCGGGGAGCTGTTTTTT
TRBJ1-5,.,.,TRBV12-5,CASAPLVQKGAYQPQHF,TGTGCTAGTGCCCCCCTTGTCCAGAAAGGGGCCTATCAGCCCCAGCATTTT
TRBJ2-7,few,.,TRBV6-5,CASSYSAGFAYEQYF,TGTGCCAGCAGTTACTCTGCGGGGTTTGCCTACGAGCAGTACTTC
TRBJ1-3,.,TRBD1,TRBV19,CASSTSGGQSGNTIYF,TGTGCCAGTAGTACCTCAGGGGGACAATCTGGAAACACCATATATTTT
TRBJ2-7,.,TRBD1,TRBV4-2,CASSPGSGQGDYEQYF,TGTGCCAGCAGCCCGGGTAGCGGACAGGGAGACTACGAGCAGTACTTC
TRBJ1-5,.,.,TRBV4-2,CASSQVVSDRQPQHF,TGTGCCAGCAGCCAGGTGGTAAGTGACAGGCAGCCCCAGCATTTT
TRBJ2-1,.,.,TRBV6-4,CASSTDSYNEQFF,TGTGCCAGCAGTACCGACAGCTACAATGAGCAGTTCTTC
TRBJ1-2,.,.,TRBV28,CASSLREGRPSYGYTF,TGTGCCAGCAGTTTAAGGGAGGGGAGGCCTAGCTATGGCTACACCTTC
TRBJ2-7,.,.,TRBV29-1,CSVEDRRDSYEQYF,TGCAGCGTTGAAGATCGTCGAGACTCCTACGAGCAGTACTTC
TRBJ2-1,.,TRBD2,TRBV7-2,CASSLGTSNEQFF,TGTGCCAGCAGCTTAGGGACTAGCAATGAGCAGTTCTTC
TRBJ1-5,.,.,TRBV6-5,CASRQGYSNQPQHF,TGTGCCAGCAGGCAGGGCTATAGCAATCAGCCCCAGCATTTT
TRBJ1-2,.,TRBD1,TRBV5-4,CASSRLTGSYGYTF,TGTGCCAGCAGCCGTTTGACAGGGAGCTATGGCTACACCTTC
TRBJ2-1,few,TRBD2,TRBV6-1,CASTPTSGFGNEQFF,TGTGCCAGCACGCCGACTAGCGGGTTCGGAAATGAGCAGTTCTTC
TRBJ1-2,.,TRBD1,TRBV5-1,CASSPDPGTAYGYTF,TGCGCCAGCAGCCCAGACCCCGGGACAGCCTATGGCTACACCTTC
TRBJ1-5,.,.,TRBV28,CASSRDRISNQPQHF,TGTGCCAGCAGTCGCGACAGGATAAGCAATCAGCCCCAGCATTTT
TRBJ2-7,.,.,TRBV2,CASSANSPNEQYF,TGTGCCAGCAGTGCTAACAGCCCTAACGAGCAGTACTTC
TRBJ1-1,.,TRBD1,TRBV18,CASSQGQQNTEAFF,TGTGCCAGCTCTCAGGGACAGCAAAACACTGAAGCTTTCTTT
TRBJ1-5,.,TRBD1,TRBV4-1,CASSQVQGAGQPQHF,TGCGCCAGCAGCCAAGTACAGGGGGCAGGTCAGCCCCAGCATTTT
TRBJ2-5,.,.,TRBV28,CASSLLGGETQYF,TGTGCCAGCAGCCTACTCGGGGGAGAGACCCAGTACTTC
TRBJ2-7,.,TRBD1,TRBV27,CASRDGTGPYEQYF,TGTGCCAGCAGAGACGGGACAGGGCCCTACGAGCAGTACTTC
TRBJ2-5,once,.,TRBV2,CASSEVRAAQETQYF,TGTGCCAGCAGTGAAGTCAGGGCCGCCCAAGAGACCCAGTACTTC
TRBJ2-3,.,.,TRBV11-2,CASSPAVGTDTQYF,TGTGCCAGCAGCCCGGCGGTAGGCACAGATACGCAGTATTTT
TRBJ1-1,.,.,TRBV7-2,CASSSGATEAFF,TGTGCCAGCAGCAGCGGGGCCACTGAAGCTTTCTTT
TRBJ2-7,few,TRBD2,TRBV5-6,CASSSWTSGRLLDEQYF,TGTGCCAGCAGCTCCTGGACTAGCGGGAGGTTATTGGACGAGCAGTACTTC
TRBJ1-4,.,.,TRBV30,CAWSGQINEKLFF,TGTGCCTGGAGTGGACAGATTAATGAAAAACTGTTTTTT
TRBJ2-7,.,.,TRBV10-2,CASRAGQSYEQYF,TGCGCCAGCAGGGCCGGACAGTCCTACGAGCAGTACTTC
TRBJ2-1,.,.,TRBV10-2,CASSEWGAVNNEQFF,TGCGCCAGCAGTGAGTGGGGAGCGGTGAACAATGAGCAGTTCTTC
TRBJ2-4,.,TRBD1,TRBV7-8,CASSSSTGGQNIQYF,TGTGCCAGCAGTTCCTCGACAGGGGGCCAAAACATTCAGTACTTC
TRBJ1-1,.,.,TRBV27,CASSYRVVCIF,TGTGCCAGCAGTTACAGGGTCGTTTGTATCTTT
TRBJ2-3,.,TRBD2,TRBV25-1,CASSESGTSGRDTQYF,TGTGCCAGCAGTGAATCTGGGACTAGCGGGAGGGATACGCAGTATTTT
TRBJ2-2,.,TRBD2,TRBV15,CATSGSGRVYTGELFF,TGTGCCACCAGCGGTAGCGGGAGGGTGTACACCGGGGAGCTGTTTTTT
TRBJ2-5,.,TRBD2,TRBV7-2,CASSLASGYQETQYF,TGTGCCAGCAGCTTGGCTAGCGGGTACCAAGAGACCCAGTACTTC
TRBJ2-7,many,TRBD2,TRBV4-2,CASSQDAGGPYEQYF,TGTGCCAGCAGCCAAGATGCGGGAGGACCCTACGAGCAGTACTTC
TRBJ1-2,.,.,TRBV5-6,CASSLGHSRGYGYTF,TGTGCCAGCAGCCTGGGACATTCTCGGGGGTATGGCTACACCTTC
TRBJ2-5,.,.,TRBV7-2,CASSLRGVGQETQYF,TGTGCCAGCAGCCTACGGGGTGTCGGGCAAGAGACCCAGTACTTC
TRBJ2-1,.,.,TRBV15,CATSRGGLGVYNEQFF,TGTGCCACCAGCCGAGGGGGGCTAGGAGTCTACAATGAGCAGTTCTTC
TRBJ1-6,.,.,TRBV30,CAWRGSGYNSPLHF,TGTGCCTGGAGGGGCAGTGGATATAATTCACCCCTCCACTTT
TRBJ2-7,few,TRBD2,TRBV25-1,CASSETGTTSSYEQYF,TGTGCCAGCAGTGAGACCGGGACTACAAGCTCCTACGAGCAGTACTTC
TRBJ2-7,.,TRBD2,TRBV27,CASSPLAGPYEQYF,TGTGCCAGCAGTCCCCTAGCGGGGCCTTACGAGCAGTACTTC
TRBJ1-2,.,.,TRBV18,CASSPQKDQGLGYTF,TGTGCCAGCTCACCACAAAAAGATCAGGGGCTGGGCTACACCTTC